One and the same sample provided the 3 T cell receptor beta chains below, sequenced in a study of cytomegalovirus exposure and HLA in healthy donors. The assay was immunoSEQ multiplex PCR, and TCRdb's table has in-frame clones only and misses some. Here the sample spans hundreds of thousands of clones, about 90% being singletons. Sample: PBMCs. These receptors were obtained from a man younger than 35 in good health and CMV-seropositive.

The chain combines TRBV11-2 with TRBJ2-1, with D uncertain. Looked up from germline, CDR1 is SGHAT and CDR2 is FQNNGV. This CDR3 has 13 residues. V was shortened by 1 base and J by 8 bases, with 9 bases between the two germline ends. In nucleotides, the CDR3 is TGTGCCAGCAGCTTAGTAGGTATCCATGAGCAGTTCTTC. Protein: CASSLVGIHEQFF.

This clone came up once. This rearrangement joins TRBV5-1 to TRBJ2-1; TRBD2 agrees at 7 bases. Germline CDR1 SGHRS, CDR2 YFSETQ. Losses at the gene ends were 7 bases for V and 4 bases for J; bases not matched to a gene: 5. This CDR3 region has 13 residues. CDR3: CASAGAGYNEQFF. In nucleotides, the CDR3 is TGCGCCAGCGCGGGAGCAGGTTACAATGAGCAGTTCTTC.

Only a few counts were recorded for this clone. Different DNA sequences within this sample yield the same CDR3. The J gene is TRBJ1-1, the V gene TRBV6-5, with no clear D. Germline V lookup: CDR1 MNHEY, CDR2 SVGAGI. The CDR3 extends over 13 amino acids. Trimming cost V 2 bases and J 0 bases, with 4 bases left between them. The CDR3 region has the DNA TGTGCCAGCAGTTACGGGATGAACACTGAAGCTTTCTTT. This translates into CASSYGMNTEAFF.